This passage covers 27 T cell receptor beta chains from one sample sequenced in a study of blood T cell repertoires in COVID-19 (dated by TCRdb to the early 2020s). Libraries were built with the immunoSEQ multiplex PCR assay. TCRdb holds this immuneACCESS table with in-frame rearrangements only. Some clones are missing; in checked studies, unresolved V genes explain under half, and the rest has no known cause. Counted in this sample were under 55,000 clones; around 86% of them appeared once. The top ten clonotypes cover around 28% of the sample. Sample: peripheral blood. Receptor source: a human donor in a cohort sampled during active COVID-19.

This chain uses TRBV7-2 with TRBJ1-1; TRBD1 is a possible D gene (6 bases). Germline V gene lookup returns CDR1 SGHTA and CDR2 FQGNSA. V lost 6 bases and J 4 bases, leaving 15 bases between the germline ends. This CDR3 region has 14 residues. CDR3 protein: CASRPTGTSTEAFF. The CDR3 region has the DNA TGTGCCAGCAGGCCTACCGGGACAAGCACTGAAGCTTTCTTT.

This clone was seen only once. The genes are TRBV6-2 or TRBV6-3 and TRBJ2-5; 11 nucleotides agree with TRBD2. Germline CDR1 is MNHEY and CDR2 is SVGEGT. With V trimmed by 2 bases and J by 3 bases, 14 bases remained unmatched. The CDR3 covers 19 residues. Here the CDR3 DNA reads TGTGCCAGCAGTTACGGGCCCCGGCTAGCGGGAGGCACTAAAGAGACCCAGTACTTC. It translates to CASSYGPRLAGGTKETQYF.

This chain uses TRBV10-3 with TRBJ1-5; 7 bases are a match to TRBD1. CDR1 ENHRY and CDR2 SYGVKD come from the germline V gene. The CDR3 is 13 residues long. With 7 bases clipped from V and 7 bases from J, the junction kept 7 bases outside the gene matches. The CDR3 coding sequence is TGTGCCATCACCGACAGGGTGGGACAGCCCCAGCATTTT. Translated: CAITDRVGQPQHF.

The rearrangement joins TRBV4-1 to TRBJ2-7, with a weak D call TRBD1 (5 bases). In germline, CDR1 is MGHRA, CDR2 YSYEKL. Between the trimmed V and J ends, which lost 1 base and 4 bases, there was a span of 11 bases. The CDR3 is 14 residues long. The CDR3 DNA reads TGCGCCAGCAGCCAAGGGGGCTCAATTTACGAGCAGTACTTC. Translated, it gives CASSQGGSIYEQYF.

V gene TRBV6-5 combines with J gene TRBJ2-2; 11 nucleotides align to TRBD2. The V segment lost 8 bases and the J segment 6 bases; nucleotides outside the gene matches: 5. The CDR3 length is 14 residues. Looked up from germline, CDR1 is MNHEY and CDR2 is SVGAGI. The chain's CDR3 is CASLAGGPSGELFF. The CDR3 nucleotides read TGTGCCAGCTTAGCGGGGGGGCCCTCCGGGGAGCTGTTTTTT.

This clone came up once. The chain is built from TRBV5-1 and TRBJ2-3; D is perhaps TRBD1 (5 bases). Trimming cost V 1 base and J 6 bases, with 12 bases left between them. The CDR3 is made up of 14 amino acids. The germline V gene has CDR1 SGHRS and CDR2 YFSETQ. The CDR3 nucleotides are TGCGCCAGCAGCTTGCAGGGCCGCGCGGATACGCAGTATTTT. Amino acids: CASSLQGRADTQYF.

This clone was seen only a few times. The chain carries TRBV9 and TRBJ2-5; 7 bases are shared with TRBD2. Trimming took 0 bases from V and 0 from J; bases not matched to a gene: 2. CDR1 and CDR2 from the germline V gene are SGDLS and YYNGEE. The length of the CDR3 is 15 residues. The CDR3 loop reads CASSVVGGYQETQYF. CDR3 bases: TGTGCCAGCAGCGTAGTGGGGGGGTACCAAGAGACCCAGTACTTC.

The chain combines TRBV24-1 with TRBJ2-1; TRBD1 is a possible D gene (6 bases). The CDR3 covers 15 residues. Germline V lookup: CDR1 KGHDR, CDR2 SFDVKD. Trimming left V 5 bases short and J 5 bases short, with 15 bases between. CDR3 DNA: TGTGCCACCAGTGGGACACAGGGATCCGACAATGAGCAGTTCTTC. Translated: CATSGTQGSDNEQFF.

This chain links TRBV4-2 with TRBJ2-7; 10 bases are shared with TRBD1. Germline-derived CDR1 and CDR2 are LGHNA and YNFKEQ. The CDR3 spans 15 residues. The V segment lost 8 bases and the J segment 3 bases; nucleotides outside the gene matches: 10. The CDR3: CASGGEDRGLYEQYF. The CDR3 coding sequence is TGTGCCAGCGGAGGCGAAGACAGGGGGCTCTACGAGCAGTACTTC.

CDR3 in DNA: TGTGCCAGCAGCACTACAGGGGGCGCGACTAATGAAAAACTGTTTTTT. Its translation is CASSTTGGATNEKLFF. The chain couples TRBV6-6 to TRBJ1-4, with 9 bases that match TRBD1. Trimming removed 6 bases from V and 2 bases from J; junction bases left unmatched: 7. The CDR3 spans 16 residues. Germline CDR1 reads MNHNY; CDR2 reads SVGAGI (reference sequence).

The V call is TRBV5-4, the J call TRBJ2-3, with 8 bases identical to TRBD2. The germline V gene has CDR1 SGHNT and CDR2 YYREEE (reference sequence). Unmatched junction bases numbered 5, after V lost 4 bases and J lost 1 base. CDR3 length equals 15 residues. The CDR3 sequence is CASSTGLARTDTQYF. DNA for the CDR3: TGTGCCAGCAGCACCGGACTAGCCCGCACAGATACGCAGTATTTT.

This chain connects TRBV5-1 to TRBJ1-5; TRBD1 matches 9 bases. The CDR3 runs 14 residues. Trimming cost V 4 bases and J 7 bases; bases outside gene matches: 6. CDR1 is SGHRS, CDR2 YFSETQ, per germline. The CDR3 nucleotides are TGCGCCAGCAGCCCGGACAGGGGAGGCCAGCCCCAGCATTTT. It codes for CASSPDRGGQPQHF.

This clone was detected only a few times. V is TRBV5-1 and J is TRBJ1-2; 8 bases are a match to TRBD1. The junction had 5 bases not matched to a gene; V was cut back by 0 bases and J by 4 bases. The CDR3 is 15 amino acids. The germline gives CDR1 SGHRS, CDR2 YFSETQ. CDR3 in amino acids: CASSLGRGPGYGYTF. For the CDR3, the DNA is TGCGCCAGCAGCTTGGGCAGGGGGCCTGGCTATGGCTACACCTTC.

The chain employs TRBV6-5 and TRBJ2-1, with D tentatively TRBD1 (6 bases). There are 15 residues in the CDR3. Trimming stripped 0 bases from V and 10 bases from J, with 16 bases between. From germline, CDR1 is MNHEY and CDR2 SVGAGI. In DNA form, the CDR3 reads TGTGCCAGCAGTTACTCCTACGGGACAACCTACGAGCAGTTCTTC. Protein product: CASSYSYGTTYEQFF.

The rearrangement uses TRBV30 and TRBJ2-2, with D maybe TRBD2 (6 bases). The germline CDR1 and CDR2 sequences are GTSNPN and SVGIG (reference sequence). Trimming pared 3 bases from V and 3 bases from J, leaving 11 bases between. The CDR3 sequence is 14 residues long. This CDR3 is CAWRRDSYTGELFF. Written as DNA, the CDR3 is TGTGCCTGGAGGCGGGACTCCTACACCGGGGAGCTGTTTTTT.

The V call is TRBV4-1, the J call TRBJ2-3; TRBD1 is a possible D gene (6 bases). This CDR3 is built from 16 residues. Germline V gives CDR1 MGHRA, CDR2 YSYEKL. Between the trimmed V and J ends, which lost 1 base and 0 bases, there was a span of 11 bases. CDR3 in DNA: TGCGCCAGCAGCCAAGTCAGGACAGTTAGCACAGATACGCAGTATTTT. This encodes CASSQVRTVSTDTQYF.

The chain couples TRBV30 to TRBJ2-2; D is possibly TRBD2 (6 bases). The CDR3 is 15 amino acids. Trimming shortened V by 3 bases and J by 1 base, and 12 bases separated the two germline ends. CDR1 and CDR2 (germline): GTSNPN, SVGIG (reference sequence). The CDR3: CAWSKGRGNTGELFF. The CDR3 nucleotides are TGTGCCTGGAGCAAGGGGCGGGGGAACACCGGGGAGCTGTTTTTT.

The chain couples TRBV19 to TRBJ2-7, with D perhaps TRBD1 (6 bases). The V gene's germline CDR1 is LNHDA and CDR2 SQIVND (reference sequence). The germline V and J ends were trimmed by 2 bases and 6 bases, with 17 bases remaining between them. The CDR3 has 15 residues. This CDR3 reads CASSILGAQAREQYF. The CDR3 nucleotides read TGTGCCAGTAGTATACTGGGGGCTCAGGCGCGCGAGCAGTACTTC.

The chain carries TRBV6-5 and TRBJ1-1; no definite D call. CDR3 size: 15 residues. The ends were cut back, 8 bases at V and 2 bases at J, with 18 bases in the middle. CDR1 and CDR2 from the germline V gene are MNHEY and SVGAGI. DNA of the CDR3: TGTGCCAGCGGCTCCAGCGGGCCAGGCAACACTGAAGCTTTCTTT. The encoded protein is CASGSSGPGNTEAFF.

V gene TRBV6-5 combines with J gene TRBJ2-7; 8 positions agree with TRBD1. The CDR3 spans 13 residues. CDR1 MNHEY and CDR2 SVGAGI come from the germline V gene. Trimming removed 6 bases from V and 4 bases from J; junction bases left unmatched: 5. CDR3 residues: CASRAGGRYEQYF. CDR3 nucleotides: TGTGCCAGCAGAGCAGGGGGCAGGTACGAGCAGTACTTC.

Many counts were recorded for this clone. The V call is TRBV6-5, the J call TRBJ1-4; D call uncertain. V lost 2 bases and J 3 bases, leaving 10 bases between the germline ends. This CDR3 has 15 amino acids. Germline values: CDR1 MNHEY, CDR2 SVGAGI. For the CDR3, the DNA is TGTGCCAGCAGTTACGGACTGAGGTCTAATGAAAAACTGTTTTTT. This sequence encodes CASSYGLRSNEKLFF.

The CDR3 nucleotides read TGTGCCAGTAGTATAGGAGCGCGCCGGGTTACGGGTCAGTACTTC. This sequence encodes CASSIGARRVTGQYF. The chain couples TRBV19 to TRBJ2-4; D is unresolved. Germline lookup yields CDR1 LNHDA and CDR2 SQIVND (reference sequence). The CDR3 is 15 amino acids. V was cut by 1 base and J by 12 bases, with 19 bases left in between. Combining the CDR3 with reference TRBV19 and TRBJ2-4 gives the whole variable domain DGGITQSPKYLFRKEGQNVTLSCEQNLNHDAMYWYRQDPGQGLRLIYYSQIVNDFQKGDIAEGYSVSREKKESFPLTVTSAQKNPTAFYLCASSIGARRVTGQYFGAGTRLSVL.

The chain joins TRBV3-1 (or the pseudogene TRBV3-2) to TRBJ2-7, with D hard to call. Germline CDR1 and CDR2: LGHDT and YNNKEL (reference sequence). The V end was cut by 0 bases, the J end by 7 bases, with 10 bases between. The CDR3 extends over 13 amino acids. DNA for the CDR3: TGTGCCAGCAGCCAAGATTGGTCCAGGGAGCAGTACTTC. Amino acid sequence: CASSQDWSREQYF.

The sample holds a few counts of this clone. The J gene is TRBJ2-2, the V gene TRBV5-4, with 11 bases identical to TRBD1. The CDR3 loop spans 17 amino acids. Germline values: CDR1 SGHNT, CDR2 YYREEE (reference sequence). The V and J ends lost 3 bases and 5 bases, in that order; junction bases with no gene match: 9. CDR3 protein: CASSWGPGTGGTGELFF. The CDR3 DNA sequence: TGTGCCAGCAGCTGGGGGCCCGGGACAGGGGGTACCGGGGAGCTGTTTTTT.

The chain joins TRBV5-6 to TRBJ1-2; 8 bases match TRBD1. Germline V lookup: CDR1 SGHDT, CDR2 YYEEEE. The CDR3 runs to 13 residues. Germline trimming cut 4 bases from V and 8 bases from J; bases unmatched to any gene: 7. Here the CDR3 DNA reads TGTGCCAGCAGCATACAGGGGGTTCGAGGCTACACCTTC. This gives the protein CASSIQGVRGYTF.

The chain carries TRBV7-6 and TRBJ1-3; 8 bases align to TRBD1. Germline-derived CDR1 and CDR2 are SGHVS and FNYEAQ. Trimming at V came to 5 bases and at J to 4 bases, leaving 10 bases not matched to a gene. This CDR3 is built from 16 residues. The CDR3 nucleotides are TGTGCCAGCAGCCCTCCGGACAGGGTCGGGGGAAACACCATATATTTT. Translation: CASSPPDRVGGNTIYF.

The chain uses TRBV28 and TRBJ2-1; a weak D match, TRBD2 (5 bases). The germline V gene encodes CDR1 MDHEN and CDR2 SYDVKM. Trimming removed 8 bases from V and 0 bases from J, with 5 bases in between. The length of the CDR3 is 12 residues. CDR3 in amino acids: CASRGSYNEQFF. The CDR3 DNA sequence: TGTGCCAGCCGGGGCTCCTACAATGAGCAGTTCTTC.